This T cell receptor (beta chain) was recovered during a study of tumor and adjacent non-tumor tissue in lung cancer. The CDR3 loop spans 12 amino acids. Germline V CDR1 and CDR2: MDHEN, SYDVKM. This sample's RNA came from whole unsorted tissue. More than 3 cm separated this lung sample from the edge of the tumor. In regard to this clonotype: No antigen is known for it. At one end, the junction sequence differs from germline, possibly due to a read error.

Study outcomes and limitations: Significantly higher TCR diversity was found in tumor than normal lung.

A modified ARM-PCR protocol with three rounds of nested PCR amplified TCRbeta. TCRdb itself ran the multiplex PCR reads through MiXCR, one entry per CDR3 protein. The sample has 60,000 to 100,000 distinct CDR3 sequences, about 80% seen once; the top ten hold around 40%. The V gene is TRBV28, the J gene TRBJ1-5, with D perhaps TRBD1 (5 bases). Source material: distant non-tumor lung tissue. The source of this sequence is a man in his 70s with non-small cell lung cancer. The DNA of the CDR3 is TGTGCCAGCAATCAGCGGGACCAGCCCCAGAATTTT. As protein: CASNQRDQPQNF.